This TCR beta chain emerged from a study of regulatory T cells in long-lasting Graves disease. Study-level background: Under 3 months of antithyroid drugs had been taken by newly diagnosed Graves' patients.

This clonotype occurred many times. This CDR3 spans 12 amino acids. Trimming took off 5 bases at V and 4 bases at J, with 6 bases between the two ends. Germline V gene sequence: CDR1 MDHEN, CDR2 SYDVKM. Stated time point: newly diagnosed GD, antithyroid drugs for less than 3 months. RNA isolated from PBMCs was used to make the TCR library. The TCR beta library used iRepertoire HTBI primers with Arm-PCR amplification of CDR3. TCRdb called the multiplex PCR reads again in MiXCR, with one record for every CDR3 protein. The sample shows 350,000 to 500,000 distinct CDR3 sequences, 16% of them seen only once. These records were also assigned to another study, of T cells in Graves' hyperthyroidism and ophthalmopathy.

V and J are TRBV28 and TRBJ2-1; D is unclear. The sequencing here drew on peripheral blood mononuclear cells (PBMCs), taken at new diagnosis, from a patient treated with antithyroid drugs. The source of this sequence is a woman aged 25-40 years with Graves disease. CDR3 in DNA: TGTGCCAGCAGTCCCGAGTACAATGAGCAGTTCTTC. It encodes CASSPEYNEQFF.